One and the same sample provided the 3 T cell receptor beta chains below, sequenced in a study of blood T cell repertoires in COVID-19. Clones were sequenced by immunoSEQ multiplex PCR, and TCRdb holds only the in-frame ones, with some missing. In the table there are roughly 62,000 clones, around nine tenths of which are singletons. Sequencing was done on a sample of peripheral blood. The origin of the receptors is a human donor with active COVID-19. The donor label of this sample is uncertain.

The chain recombines TRBV2 with TRBJ2-7; possible D gene TRBD1, 5 bases. There are 17 residues in the CDR3. Per the germline V gene, CDR1 is SNHLY and CDR2 is FYNNEI. V was cut by 6 bases and J by 0 bases, with 21 bases left in between. The CDR3: CASSHHLLQDSSYEQYF. The CDR3 DNA reads as TGTGCCAGCAGCCACCATCTACTACAGGATTCCTCCTACGAGCAGTACTTC.

Concerning this clone: At one end the junction does not follow the germline gene, possibly because of a read error. The rearrangement links TRBV3-1 (or the pseudogene TRBV3-2) to TRBJ2-5, with 12 bases identical to TRBD2. From germline, CDR1 is LGHDT and CDR2 YNNKEL (reference sequence). This CDR3 has 18 residues. The CDR3 spells CASASPPRLAGDHETQYF. The CDR3 DNA reads as TGTGCCAGCGCTTCACCCCCCAGACTAGCGGGAGACCACGAGACCCAGTACTTC.

The genes are TRBV10-1 and TRBJ2-7; 12 positions match TRBD1. The CDR3 has 14 amino acids. J lost 7 bases, V lost 9 bases, and 10 bases had no gene match. Per germline, CDR1 WNHNN and CDR2 SYGVQD (reference sequence). CDR3 region: CASFRDRGLGEQYF. CDR3 sequence (DNA): TGCGCCAGTTTCCGGGACAGGGGGCTGGGGGAGCAGTACTTC.